The T cell receptor beta chain under discussion was sequenced for a study of T cell repertoires and HLA-DP antigens. This clone was found a few times. The target antigen is unknown. TCRdb's table, derived via immunoSEQ multiplex PCR, lists solely in-frame clones and lacks some. The sample carries about 120,000 clones, roughly 92% recorded once. The material sequenced was CD4+ T cells from PBMCs. This clonotype was sampled from a woman between 18 and 29 years old in good health and CMV-seronegative.

The CDR3 sequence: CASSPATFTTDTQYF. CDR3 coding DNA: TGCGCCAGCAGCCCAGCCACATTTACCACAGATACGCAGTATTTT. This chain uses TRBV5-1 with TRBJ2-3; D is uncertain. Trimming left V 4 bases short and J 2 bases short, with 14 bases between. There are 15 residues in the CDR3. Germline CDR1 reads SGHRS; CDR2 reads YFSETQ. The whole variable domain, remainder taken from reference TRBV5-1 and TRBJ2-3, is KAGVTQTPRYLIKTRGQQVTLSCSPISGHRSVSWYQQTPGQGLQFLFEYFSETQRNKGNFPGRFSGRQFSNSRSEMNVSTLELGDSALYLCASSPATFTTDTQYFGPGTRLTVL.